The 20 T cell receptor beta chains given below trace back to one sample, sequenced in a study of T and B cells in COVID-19 patients. TRB rearrangements were amplified by multiplex PCR with BIOMED2 TRB-A/B primers. TCRdb processed the multiplex PCR reads anew with MiXCR; each CDR3 protein has one entry. The table lists around 11,000 distinct CDR3 sequences, roughly 31% of them singletons, with roughly 13% in the top ten. Blood genomic DNA input for TRB amplification was 250-500 ng. The sample was blood. The receptors here all came from a human donor with active COVID-19.

By share, this clonotype ranks as medium-sized. The rearrangement uses TRBV15 and TRBJ2-7; D is unclear. This CDR3 has 13 amino acids. The V end was cut by 0 bases, the J end by 4 bases, with 7 bases between. The germline gives CDR1 LNHNV, CDR2 YYDKDF (reference sequence). As DNA, the CDR3 is TGTGCCACCAGCAGAGAAACCTATTACGAGCAGTACTTC. Its protein is CATSRETYYEQYF.

Only one count was recorded for this clonotype. CDR3 residues: CASRKAGGPETQYF. CDR3 DNA: TGTGCCAGCAGGAAAGCGGGGGGGCCTGAGACCCAGTACTTC. The chain couples TRBV6-2 or TRBV6-3 to TRBJ2-5, with TRBD2 matching 10 bases. Trimming cost V 6 bases and J 5 bases; bases outside gene matches: 6. The CDR3 contains 14 residues. Germline CDR1 and CDR2: MNHEY and SVGEGT.

This clonotype was picked up one time. This chain links TRBV28 with TRBJ2-7; D is possibly TRBD1 (6 bases). Between the trimmed V and J ends, which lost 6 bases and 3 bases, there was a span of 15 bases. This CDR3 region has 14 residues. Per germline, CDR1 MDHEN and CDR2 SYDVKM. The CDR3 is CASSLTGPFYEQYF. DNA for the CDR3: TGTGCCAGCAGCCTGACAGGTCCTTTCTACGAGCAGTACTTC. Full variable domain (missing parts from reference TRBV28 and TRBJ2-7): DVKVTQSSRYLVKRTGEKVFLECVQDMDHENMFWYRQDPGLGLRLIYFSYDVKMKEKGDIPEGYSVSREKKERFSLILESASTNQTSMYLCASSLTGPFYEQYFGPGTRLTVT.

The rearrangement joins TRBV5-1 to TRBJ2-2, with D possibly TRBD2 on 5 matching bases. Per the germline V gene, CDR1 is SGHRS and CDR2 is YFSETQ. The CDR3 loop spans 15 amino acids. V was trimmed by 5 bases and J by 2 bases, leaving 13 bases between them. The CDR3 here is CASRRGGSNTGELFF. The CDR3 DNA follows: TGCGCCAGCAGACGGGGTGGATCCAACACCGGGGAGCTGTTTTTT.

J is TRBJ1-6 and V is TRBV12-3 or TRBV12-4; D remains ambiguous. V gave up 4 bases and J gave up 8 bases, with 9 bases separating them. This CDR3 spans 13 amino acids. The CDR3 DNA reads TGTGCCAGCAGTTCCTCTAGCCATTCACCCCTCCACTTT. Translating it yields CASSSSSHSPLHF.

By frequency in the sample, this clonotype is medium-sized. This chain joins TRBV7-6 and TRBJ2-3; TRBD2 matches at 10 bases. The CDR3 is 16 residues long. CDR1 is SGHVS and CDR2 is FNYEAQ in the germline V gene. With 5 bases clipped from V and 3 bases from J, the junction kept 8 bases outside the gene matches. Written as DNA, the CDR3 is TGTGCCAGCAGCCAACTAGCGGGGCAAAGTACAGATACGCAGTATTTT. Protein: CASSQLAGQSTDTQYF.

This clonotype is medium-sized within its sample. This rearrangement joins TRBV27 to TRBJ2-1, with 9 bases that match TRBD1. V dropped 2 bases and J dropped 6; count of bases not matched to a gene: 5. The germline V gene encodes CDR1 MNHEY and CDR2 SMNVEV (reference sequence). The CDR3 runs to 15 residues. This CDR3 is CASSLRGQGGNEQFF. DNA for the CDR3: TGTGCCAGCAGTTTACGGGGACAGGGTGGCAATGAGCAGTTCTTC.

This rearrangement joins TRBV27 to TRBJ2-7; D possibly corresponds to TRBD1 (6 bases). This CDR3 has 18 amino acids. V gave up 5 bases and J gave up 2 bases, with 25 bases separating them. Germline CDR1 reads MNHEY; CDR2 reads SMNVEV (reference sequence). CDR3 nucleotide sequence: TGTGCCAGCAGTCCCAGCCGGACAGTAGGGACGCTTACCTACGAGCAGTACTTC. It codes for CASSPSRTVGTLTYEQYF.

This clonotype counts as medium-sized. The V and J genes are TRBV5-6 and TRBJ2-7; maybe TRBD2 (5 bases). The germline V gene has CDR1 SGHDT and CDR2 YYEEEE. The ends were cut back, 4 bases at V and 0 bases at J, with 14 bases in the middle. CDR3 length equals 15 residues. The CDR3: CASSLPGVNSYEQYF. DNA for the CDR3: TGTGCCAGCAGCCTACCCGGGGTAAACTCCTACGAGCAGTACTTC.

This chain connects TRBV7-2 to TRBJ2-7, with 7 bases that match TRBD2. Germline V gene sequence: CDR1 SGHTA, CDR2 FQGNSA. The CDR3 loop spans 16 amino acids. V shed 1 base, J shed 0 bases, and the junction held 6 bases outside the gene matches. The CDR3 region has the DNA TGTGCCAGCAGCTTAGTTGCCGGGGGGAGCTCCTACGAGCAGTACTTC. It specifies CASSLVAGGSSYEQYF.

By frequency in the sample, this clonotype is medium-sized (0.01 to 0.1%). At one of its ends the junction is not consistent with the germline gene, which may arise from a read error. J is TRBJ2-2 and V is TRBV6-2 or TRBV6-3, with 7 bases fitting TRBD2. The CDR3 loop spans 16 amino acids. The germline V gene encodes CDR1 MNHEY and CDR2 SVGEGT. CDR3 residues: CASTYEGGRDTGELFF. Here the CDR3 DNA reads TGTGCCAGCACTTACGAGGGAGGGAGGGACACCGGGGAGCTGTTTTTT.

In its sample, this clonotype was seen a few times. This chain joins TRBV6-5 and TRBJ1-5, with D perhaps TRBD1 (6 bases). V was shortened by 6 bases and J by 2 bases, with 8 bases between the two germline ends. Germline CDR1 MNHEY, CDR2 SVGAGI. The CDR3 extends over 13 amino acids. CDR3 sequence: CASSHRGNQPQHF. The DNA for the CDR3 is TGTGCCAGCAGCCACAGGGGCAATCAGCCCCAGCATTTT.

This clonotype was detected a few times. The V and J genes are TRBV12-3 or TRBV12-4 and TRBJ2-4, with D perhaps TRBD2 (5 bases). CDR3 length: 13 amino acids. Trimming pared 4 bases from V and 5 bases from J, leaving 9 bases between. CDR3 bases: TGTGCCAGCAGTTCCGGGAACCAAAACATTCAGTACTTC. As protein: CASSSGNQNIQYF.

This clonotype showed up just a few times. This chain uses TRBV5-6 with TRBJ1-6; possible D gene TRBD1, 5 bases. Trimming removed 6 bases from V and 4 bases from J, with 17 bases in between. The CDR3 is made up of 16 amino acids. The germline V gene encodes CDR1 SGHDT and CDR2 YYEEEE. The DNA for the CDR3 is TGTGCCAGCACTCTTGATAGAGGACAATATAATTCACCCCTCCACTTT. It yields the protein CASTLDRGQYNSPLHF.

The V gene is TRBV6-5, the J gene TRBJ2-7; D may be TRBD1 (6 bases). Germline loops: CDR1 MNHEY, CDR2 SVGAGI. V gave up 6 bases and J gave up 6 bases, with 21 bases separating them. The CDR3 sequence is 15 residues long. DNA of the CDR3: TGTGCCAGCAGAAAACAGGGAAGTCGGTTGGGCGAGCAGTACTTC. Protein product: CASRKQGSRLGEQYF.

This clonotype was detected only a few times. The rearrangement uses TRBV5-3 and TRBJ1-1, with D tentatively TRBD1 (6 bases). TRBV5-3 is designated an ORF whose function remains uncertain. V was clipped by 4 bases and J by 5 bases, with 15 bases between them. CDR3 length equals 14 residues. In DNA form, the CDR3 reads TGTGCCAGAAGCAAACAGGGTCAGGGAACTGAAGCTTTCTTT. Amino acids: CARSKQGQGTEAFF.

The rearrangement joins TRBV14 to TRBJ1-3; D possibly corresponds to TRBD1 (6 bases). Trimming cost V 4 bases and J 0 bases, with 16 bases left between them. CDR3 size: 17 residues. CDR1 and CDR2 from the germline V gene are SGHDN and FVKESK. The CDR3 loop reads CASSPPRGGYSGNTIYF. DNA of the CDR3: TGTGCCAGCAGCCCACCAAGAGGGGGGTACTCTGGAAACACCATATATTTT.

The genes are TRBV12-3 or TRBV12-4 and TRBJ2-3; 13 bases are shared with TRBD2. The CDR3 contains 15 residues. V lost 5 bases to trimming and J lost 4 bases; unmatched junction nucleotides: 3. The CDR3 sequence is CASSPGTSGADTQYF. CDR3 in DNA: TGTGCCAGCAGTCCCGGGACTAGCGGGGCAGATACGCAGTATTTT.

The chain employs TRBV20-1 and TRBJ1-1, with D possibly matching TRBD1 (6 bases). Looked up from germline, CDR1 is DFQATT and CDR2 is SNEGSKA (reference sequence). Trimming pared 3 bases from V and 4 bases from J, leaving 12 bases between. The CDR3 consists of 13 residues. The CDR3 coding sequence is TGCAGTGCTAGCCCGGGGGCGGTCACTGAAGCTTTCTTT. It translates to CSASPGAVTEAFF.

This clonotype was counted between two and nine times. V and J are TRBV24-1 and TRBJ2-3; 7 bases are a match to TRBD1. CDR1 KGHDR and CDR2 SFDVKD come from the germline V gene. There are 14 residues in the CDR3. V shed 1 base and J 6 bases; nucleotides not matched to a gene: 3. The DNA of the CDR3 is TGTGCCACCAGTGATTTTACGACAGGGGATACGCAGTATTTT. Its protein is CATSDFTTGDTQYF.